Described below is a single T cell receptor beta chain sequence and its context. Other DNA sequences within the sample encode an identical CDR3. The source of the sample is a study of blood T cell repertoires in COVID-19. Study in general: COVID-19 samples collected from the United States, Italy and Spain covered acute and convalescent phases.

This table comes from immunoSEQ multiplex PCR, and its TCRdb copy is limited to in-frame clones, with some not included. This table holds about 430,000 clones, roughly nine tenths found once. Self-reported history from a screening survey and questionnaire set each donor's cohort. CDR3 length equals 11 residues. Germline CDR1 DFQATT, CDR2 SNEGSKA (reference sequence). V lost 6 bases and J lost 3; bases outside the gene matches: 2. The J gene is TRBJ2-7, the V gene TRBV20-1; 7 bases match TRBD1. Sequencing was performed on PBMCs or T cells enriched from blood (not recorded which). The clonotype comes from a man aged 25 to 45 who had recovered from COVID-19. CDR3 nucleotide sequence: TGCAGTGCCCGGGACAGCTACGAGCAGTACTTC. Residues: CSARDSYEQYF.